This T cell receptor (beta chain) was captured by sequencing in a study of blood T cell repertoires in COVID-19 (dated by TCRdb to 2019 to 2021). Study-wide context: Samples covering the acute and convalescent phases of COVID-19 were provided by collaborators in the United States, Italy and Spain. The repertoires were released in a freely available public database intended as a resource for research on the immune response to SARS-CoV-2. The dataset comprised deeply sampled blood TCRbeta repertoires from subjects exposed to, actively infected with, or recovered from COVID-19. The samples were drawn from two sources: the first 160 participants of the ongoing ImmuneRACE study, and 1,000 to 1,500 subjects contributed by 6 global collaborators. A de-identified subject ID, COVID-19 status, age in years and sex were almost always included in the sample metadata. Where available, HLA class I and class II types were obtained from metadata supplied by the sample provider rather than from assay-based typing. The material from the prospective study consisted of cDNA or gDNA derived from T cells, B-cell-depleted T cells, or PBMCs.

The CDR3 covers 15 residues, taking in both the cysteine and the phenylalanine. The retained sequence is limited to the CDR3, 45 bases, with the frame set at the first base. Taken from the germline V gene (reference sequence), the CDR1 and CDR2 loops are GTSNPN and SVGIG. V is shortened by 1 base, J by 0 bases, and the region joining them spans 10 bases. Study-level results and caveats: The quantity of clinical and demographic metadata differed by source and by participant and was supplied without curation.

In Seattle, one collaborating source enrolled patients while the infection was active and tracked those patients longitudinally over the course of disease. Each collaborating institution followed its own protocols to collect whole blood in K2EDTA tubes. For TCRbeta analysis, collaborators shipped samples as frozen whole blood, isolated PBMCs, or DNA extracted from either of those sample types. As regards this clone: Which antigen it targets is not known. No base-level quality is on record; no much larger clone is a single base apart.

TCRbeta CDR3 regions were amplified from genomic DNA by means of the immunoSEQ Assay, a bias-controlled multiplex PCR. Per the authors' processing: The number of nucleated cells in each sample was estimated from the amplification of reference gene primers within the assay. To quantify the absolute abundance of each unique TCRbeta CDR3 rearrangement, sequence reads were collapsed and filtered. For each sample, productive Simpson clonality was calculated as the square root of Simpson's diversity index over productive rearrangements. TCRdb obtained this table from immuneACCESS and retained in-frame rearrangements with V and J assigned. These tables miss some clones; where compared with another copy, unresolved V genes account for less than half of the shortfall, and the remainder is unexplained. That table furnishes V, J and clone size, whereas the DNA furnished D and trimming. This sample lists over 250,000 clones; 80% to 90% were detected once. Of the sample, approximately 10% falls within the top ten clones.

The sequence was collected from a woman aged 70-85 years with COVID-19, enrolled during active disease. Sequenced sample: peripheral blood. The chain links TRBV30 with TRBJ1-3; the D segment cannot be called with confidence. This receptor carries the CDR3 CAWSGGVSSGNTIYF. The DNA is as follows: TGTGCCTGGAGTGGAGGTGTCAGCTCTGGAAACACCATATATTTT.